This entry features one TCR beta chain sequence. These data come from a study of CD8 T cells in Susac syndrome. Background on the study: When blood was collected, patients with Susac syndrome were therapy-naive, were taking corticosteroids, or were receiving intravenous immunoglobulin alone.

About 0.5 to 1 ug RNA was reverse transcribed with random hexamers. TCRdb re-derived calls from the immunoSEQ multiplex PCR reads in MiXCR, one entry per CDR3 protein. The table records 65,000 to 95,000 distinct CDR3 sequences, over 85% of them present only once. This CDR3 contains 12 residues. Germline V gives CDR1 SQVTM, CDR2 ANQGSEA. Trimming stripped 7 bases from V and 4 bases from J, with 14 bases between. What was sequenced was CD8+ T cells from PBMCs. The TCR comes from a human donor with Susac syndrome. This chain joins TRBV29-1 and TRBJ2-7, with D possibly TRBD1 on 5 matching bases. The CDR3 DNA sequence: TGCAGCGCTTTAGACAGTTCTTACGAGCAGTACTTC. Translated: CSALDSSYEQYF.